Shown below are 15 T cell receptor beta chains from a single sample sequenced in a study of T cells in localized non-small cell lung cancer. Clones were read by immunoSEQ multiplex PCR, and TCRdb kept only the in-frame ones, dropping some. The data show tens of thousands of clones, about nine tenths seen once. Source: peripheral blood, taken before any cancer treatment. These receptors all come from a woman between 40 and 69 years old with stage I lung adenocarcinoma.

CDR3 protein: CSVGGAGNYEQYF. The CDR3 region has the DNA TGCAGCGTTGGAGGGGCCGGCAACTACGAGCAGTACTTC. The chain has TRBV29-1 and TRBJ2-7; D assignment may be TRBD1 or TRBD2 (5 bases each). CDR3 size: 13 residues. Germline V gives CDR1 SQVTM, CDR2 ANQGSEA. Trimming took off 4 bases at V and 3 bases at J, with 13 bases between the two ends.

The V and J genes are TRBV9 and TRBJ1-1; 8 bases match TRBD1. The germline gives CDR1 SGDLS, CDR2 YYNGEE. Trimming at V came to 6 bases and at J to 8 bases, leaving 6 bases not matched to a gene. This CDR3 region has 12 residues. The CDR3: CASTDRGGEAFF. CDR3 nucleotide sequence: TGTGCCAGCACAGACAGGGGTGGCGAAGCTTTCTTT.

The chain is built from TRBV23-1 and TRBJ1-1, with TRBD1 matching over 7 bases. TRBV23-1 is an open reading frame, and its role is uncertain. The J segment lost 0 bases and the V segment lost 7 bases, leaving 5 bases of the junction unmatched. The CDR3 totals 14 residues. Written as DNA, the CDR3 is TGCGCCAGCACTCCGACAGGGATGAACACTGAAGCTTTCTTT. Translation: CASTPTGMNTEAFF.

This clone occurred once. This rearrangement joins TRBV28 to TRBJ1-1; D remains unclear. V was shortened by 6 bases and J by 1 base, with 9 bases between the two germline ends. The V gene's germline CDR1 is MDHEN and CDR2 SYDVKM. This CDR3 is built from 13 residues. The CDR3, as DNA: TGTGCCAGCAGCCGCGGGGAGAACACTGAAGCTTTCTTT. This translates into CASSRGENTEAFF.

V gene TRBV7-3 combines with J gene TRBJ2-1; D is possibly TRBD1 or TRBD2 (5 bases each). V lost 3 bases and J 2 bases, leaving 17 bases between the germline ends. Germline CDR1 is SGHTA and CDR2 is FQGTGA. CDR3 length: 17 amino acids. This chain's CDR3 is CASSLFGPRGPYNEQFF. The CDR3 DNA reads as TGTGCCAGCAGCTTGTTCGGCCCGAGGGGTCCCTACAATGAGCAGTTCTTC.

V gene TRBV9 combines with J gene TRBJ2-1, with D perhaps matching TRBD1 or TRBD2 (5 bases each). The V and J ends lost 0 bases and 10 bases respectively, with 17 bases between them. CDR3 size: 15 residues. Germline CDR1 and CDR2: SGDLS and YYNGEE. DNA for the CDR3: TGTGCCAGCAGCGTAGACCCCGACGAAGGGGACGAGCAGTTCTTC. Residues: CASSVDPDEGDEQFF.

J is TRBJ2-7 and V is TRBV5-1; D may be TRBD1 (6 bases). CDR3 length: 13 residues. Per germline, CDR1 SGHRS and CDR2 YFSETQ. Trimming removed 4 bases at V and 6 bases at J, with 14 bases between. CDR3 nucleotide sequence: TGCGCCAGCAGCGCGGACAGTACTCTCGAGCAGTACTTC. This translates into CASSADSTLEQYF.

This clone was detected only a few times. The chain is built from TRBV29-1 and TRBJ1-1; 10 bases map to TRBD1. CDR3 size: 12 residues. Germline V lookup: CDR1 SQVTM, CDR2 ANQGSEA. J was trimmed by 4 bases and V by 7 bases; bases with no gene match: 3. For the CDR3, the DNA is TGCAGCGCTTGGGACAGGGGCACTGAAGCTTTCTTT. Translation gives CSAWDRGTEAFF.

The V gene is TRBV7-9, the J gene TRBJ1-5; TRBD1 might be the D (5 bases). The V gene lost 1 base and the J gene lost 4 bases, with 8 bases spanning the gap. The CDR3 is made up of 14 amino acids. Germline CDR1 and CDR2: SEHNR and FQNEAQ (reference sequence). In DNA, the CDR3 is TGTGCCAGCAGCTTAGAGGGGAATAATCAGCCCCAGCATTTT. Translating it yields CASSLEGNNQPQHF.

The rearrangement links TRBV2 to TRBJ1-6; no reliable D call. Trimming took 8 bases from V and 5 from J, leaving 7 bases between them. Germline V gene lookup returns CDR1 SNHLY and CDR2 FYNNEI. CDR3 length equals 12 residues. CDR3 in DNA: TGTGCCAGCTCGCAGAATAATTCACCCCTCCACTTT. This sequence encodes CASSQNNSPLHF.

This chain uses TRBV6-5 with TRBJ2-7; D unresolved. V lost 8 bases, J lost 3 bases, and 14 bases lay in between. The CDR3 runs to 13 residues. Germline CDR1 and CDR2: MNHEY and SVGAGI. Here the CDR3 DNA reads TGTGCCAGCGCCGTCCATCCCGACTACGAGCAGTACTTC. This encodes CASAVHPDYEQYF.

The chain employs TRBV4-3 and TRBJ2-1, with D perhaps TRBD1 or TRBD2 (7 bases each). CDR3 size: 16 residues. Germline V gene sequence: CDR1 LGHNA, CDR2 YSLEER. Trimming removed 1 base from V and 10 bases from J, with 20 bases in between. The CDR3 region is CASSQVSGDPQGEQFF. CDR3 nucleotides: TGCGCCAGCAGCCAAGTGAGCGGGGACCCACAGGGGGAGCAGTTCTTC.

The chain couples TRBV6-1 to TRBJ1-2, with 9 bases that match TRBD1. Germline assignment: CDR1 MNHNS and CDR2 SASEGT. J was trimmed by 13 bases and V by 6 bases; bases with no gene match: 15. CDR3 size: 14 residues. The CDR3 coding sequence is TGTGCCAGCAGCGACAGGGGGGGACGGGAGTGCTGCACCTTC. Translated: CASSDRGGRECCTF.

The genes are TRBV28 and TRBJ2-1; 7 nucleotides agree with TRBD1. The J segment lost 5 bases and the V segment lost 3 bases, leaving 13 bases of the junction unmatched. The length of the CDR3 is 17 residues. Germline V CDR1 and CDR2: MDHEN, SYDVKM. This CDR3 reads CASSLRDLWTGDNEQFF. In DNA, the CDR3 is TGTGCCAGCAGTTTGCGTGACCTATGGACAGGCGACAATGAGCAGTTCTTC.

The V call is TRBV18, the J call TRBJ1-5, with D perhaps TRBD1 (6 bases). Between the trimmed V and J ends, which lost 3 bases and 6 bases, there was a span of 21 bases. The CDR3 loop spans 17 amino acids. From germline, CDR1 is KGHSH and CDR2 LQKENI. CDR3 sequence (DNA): TGTGCCAGCTCACCTTCCGCGACAGGTCCGGTGGGTCAGCCCCAGCATTTT. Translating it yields CASSPSATGPVGQPQHF.